The 16 T cell receptor beta chains below all came from one sample that was sequenced in a study of T cell responses to AZD1222 COVID-19 vaccine. Repertoires were generated with immunoSEQ multiplex PCR, while TCRdb's copy carries only in-frame clones and drops some. The sample consists of about 110,000 clones, just under 95% of them appearing once. Source: peripheral blood, taken on day 0 of AZD1222 vaccination. Receptors originate from an adult in good health.

The chain links TRBV18 to TRBJ1-5; the match to TRBD1 covers 10 bases. The germline gives CDR1 KGHSH, CDR2 LQKENI. Losses at the gene ends were 5 bases for V and 7 bases for J; bases not matched to a gene: 8. This CDR3 region has 15 residues. This CDR3 reads CASSEGTGVGQPQHF. In nucleotides, the CDR3 is TGTGCCAGCTCAGAAGGGACAGGGGTGGGACAGCCCCAGCATTTT.

J is TRBJ1-5 and V is TRBV28, with D unresolved. From germline, CDR1 is MDHEN and CDR2 SYDVKM. V dropped 6 bases and J dropped 2 bases, with 17 bases sitting between them. The CDR3 covers 16 residues. CDR3 sequence reads: CASSPSGVWGNQPQHF. CDR3 DNA: TGTGCCAGCAGCCCCTCGGGCGTGTGGGGCAATCAGCCCCAGCATTTT. The full variable domain, completed using reference TRBV28 and TRBJ1-5, is DVKVTQSSRYLVKRTGEKVFLECVQDMDHENMFWYRQDPGLGLRLIYFSYDVKMKEKGDIPEGYSVSREKKERFSLILESASTNQTSMYLCASSPSGVWGNQPQHFGDGTRLSIL.

The V gene is TRBV3-1 (or the pseudogene TRBV3-2), the J gene TRBJ2-7; 9 bases line up with TRBD2. This CDR3 comprises 16 residues. After removal of 0 bases from V and 6 bases from J, the junction contained 9 bases not matched to a gene. Germline CDR1 LGHDT, CDR2 YNNKEL (reference sequence). CDR3 in amino acids: CASSQEILAGVTEQYF. The CDR3 nucleotides are TGTGCCAGCAGCCAAGAAATATTAGCGGGAGTAACCGAGCAGTACTTC.

CDR3 nucleotide sequence: TGTGCCAGCAGCCAAGAGTCCTACGAGCAGTACTTC. This codes for CASSQESYEQYF. The J gene is TRBJ2-7, the V gene TRBV3-1 (or the pseudogene TRBV3-2); D is unresolved. The V gene's germline CDR1 is LGHDT and CDR2 YNNKEL (reference sequence). Trimming took 0 bases from V and 1 from J, leaving 1 base between them. The CDR3 spans 12 residues.

This clone has a single count. V and J are TRBV7-2 and TRBJ1-3; 7 nucleotides agree with TRBD1. Losses at the gene ends were 1 base for V and 0 bases for J; bases not matched to a gene: 3. Germline values: CDR1 SGHTA, CDR2 FQGNSA. The CDR3 is 16 amino acids. CDR3 in amino acids: CASSLGGGYSGNTIYF. In nucleotides, the CDR3 is TGTGCCAGCAGCTTAGGAGGGGGCTACTCTGGAAACACCATATATTTT.

V and J are TRBV20-1 and TRBJ2-7; 7 bases agree with TRBD1. This CDR3 contains 14 residues. Germline V CDR1 and CDR2: DFQATT, SNEGSKA (reference sequence). V lost 3 bases and J lost 0; bases outside the gene matches: 5. The CDR3 loop reads CSASLGQSSYEQYF. CDR3 nucleotide sequence: TGCAGTGCTAGTTTGGGACAGAGCTCCTACGAGCAGTACTTC.

The chain carries TRBV19 and TRBJ1-2; 7 bases map to TRBD1. J lost 3 bases, V lost 4 bases, and 8 bases had no gene match. The V gene's germline CDR1 is LNHDA and CDR2 SQIVND (reference sequence). The CDR3 has 15 amino acids. The CDR3 DNA is TGTGCCAGTAGTAACCAGGGGGGCGCGGACTATGGCTACACCTTC. Amino acids: CASSNQGGADYGYTF.

V gene TRBV6-5 combines with J gene TRBJ1-6, with TRBD1 matching over 11 bases. V gave up 6 bases and J gave up 5 bases; unmatched junction bases: 3. The CDR3 runs 15 residues. CDR1 MNHEY and CDR2 SVGAGI come from the germline V gene. The CDR3 coding sequence is TGTGCCAGCAGCTGGGACAGGGGGAATAATTCACCCCTCCACTTT. It codes for CASSWDRGNNSPLHF.

This chain's CDR3 is CASSVGVNEQFF. CDR3 coding DNA: TGTGCCAGCAGCGTAGGGGTCAATGAGCAGTTCTTC. V and J are TRBV9 and TRBJ2-1; no clear D gene. The V and J ends lost 0 bases and 6 bases respectively, with 4 bases between them. This CDR3 spans 12 amino acids. Germline V lookup: CDR1 SGDLS, CDR2 YYNGEE. The variable domain in full, completed from reference TRBV9 and TRBJ2-1, reads DSGVTQTPKHLITATGQRVTLRCSPRSGDLSVYWYQQSLDQGLQFLIQYYNGEERAKGNILERFSAQQFPDLHSELNLSSLELGDSALYFCASSVGVNEQFFGPGTRLTVL.

The chain recombines TRBV12-3 or TRBV12-4 with TRBJ1-1, with D tentatively TRBD1 (6 bases). Trimming pared 5 bases from V and 1 base from J, leaving 8 bases between. The CDR3 extends over 13 amino acids. The CDR3: CASSDRRNTEAFF. The CDR3 DNA reads TGTGCCAGCAGTGACAGGAGGAACACTGAAGCTTTCTTT.

V gene TRBV5-1 combines with J gene TRBJ1-3; a possible D gene is TRBD1 (6 bases). CDR3 length: 15 residues. Germline assignment: CDR1 SGHRS and CDR2 YFSETQ. The V gene lost 0 bases and the J gene lost 9 bases, with 16 bases spanning the gap. CDR3 in DNA: TGCGCCAGCAGCTTGGACGCGGAAAAAGGGGGCACCATATATTTT. Its protein product is CASSLDAEKGGTIYF.

In this sample, this clone turned up once. The chain is built from TRBV7-8 and TRBJ2-1; maybe TRBD2 (5 bases). Germline CDR1 SGHVS, CDR2 FQNEAQ. Trimming pared 2 bases from V and 7 bases from J, leaving 18 bases between. This CDR3 spans 16 amino acids. As DNA, the CDR3 is TGTGCCAGCAGCTTAACTCCAGCCGAACCGGGAAATGAGCAGTTCTTC. This translates into CASSLTPAEPGNEQFF.

The chain links TRBV6-2 or TRBV6-3 to TRBJ1-3; 11 bases agree with TRBD1. V was clipped by 6 bases and J by 5 bases; unmatched bases: 9. Germline V gene sequence: CDR1 MNHEY, CDR2 SVGEGT. This CDR3 is built from 16 residues. The CDR3 coding sequence is TGTGCCAGCAGCCCTGGACAGGGGGCGGTTAGAAACACCATATATTTT. Residues: CASSPGQGAVRNTIYF.

The chain recombines TRBV2 with TRBJ1-6; D uncertain. V was shortened by 3 bases and J by 8 bases, with 5 bases between the two germline ends. Germline-derived CDR1 and CDR2 are SNHLY and FYNNEI. This CDR3 contains 12 residues. CDR3 in DNA: TGTGCCAGCAGTGACACCGATTCACCCCTCCACTTT. Translating gives CASSDTDSPLHF.

The V and J genes are TRBV7-8 and TRBJ1-5; no reliable D call. Trimming left V 4 bases short and J 5 bases short, with 27 bases between. The CDR3 sequence is 19 residues long. CDR1 is SGHVS, CDR2 FQNEAQ, per germline. CDR3 in amino acids: CASSSRPPLGVELDQPQHF. DNA for the CDR3: TGTGCCAGCAGCTCGAGACCGCCTCTCGGAGTGGAACTCGATCAGCCCCAGCATTTT.

This chain joins TRBV12-3 or TRBV12-4 and TRBJ1-2; D is undetermined. This CDR3 contains 13 residues. Trimming removed 3 bases at V and 1 base at J, with 6 bases between. CDR3 sequence reads: CASSFVSNYGYTF. The CDR3 DNA reads as TGTGCCAGCAGTTTTGTCAGTAACTATGGCTACACCTTC.